This entry is about one T cell receptor (beta chain). Its antigen is currently unknown. The sample comes from a study of cytomegalovirus exposure and HLA in healthy donors. About the research overall: Early on, a data release was issued that held about 85 million unique TCRs from HLA-typed donors. Study-level findings and limits: A later analysis found most CMV-associated TCR beta chains apparently HLA-restricted.

The CDR3 extends over 15 amino acids. Germline V gene data show CDR1 as SGHTA and CDR2 as FQGNSA. The trim removed 5 bases at V and 4 bases at J, leaving 6 bases unmatched. In the PCR, 60 Vbeta and 13 Jbeta primers were used. Measured with immunoSEQ multiplex PCR; TCRdb has only the in-frame clones, and not every one. The repertoire holds about 130,000 clones, with over 70% as singletons. The sequenced material came from PBMCs. The source is a middle-aged woman in good health and CMV-seropositive. The V gene is TRBV7-2, the J gene TRBJ1-3, with TRBD1 matching 9 bases. This chain's CDR3 is CASSARQGVGNTIYF. CDR3 coding DNA: TGTGCCAGCAGCGCGCGACAGGGGGTAGGAAACACCATATATTTT.